This is a list of T cell receptor beta chains from one sample in a study of blood T cell repertoires in COVID-19. Sequenced by immunoSEQ multiplex PCR; TCRdb stores in-frame clones only, minus some. The table has fewer than 500,000 clones, around nine tenths seen once. The specimen was peripheral blood. The receptors come from a woman aged 25 to 39 with acute or convalescent COVID-19. The CDR3 runs from the conserved cysteine through the conserved F or W. The D gene is left open where the match is weak.

TRBJ2-1 TRBV5-5 TRBD1 CASSDPRDRPNNEQFF TGTGCCAGCAGCGACCCACGGGACAGACCTAACAATGAGCAGTTCTTC
TRBJ2-5 TRBV4-1 NA CASSQGPLETQYF TGCGCCAGCAGCCAAGGTCCGTTGGAGACCCAGTACTTC
TRBJ2-7 TRBV5-6 TRBD1 CASSRTGNSYEQYF TGTGCCAGCAGCCGGACAGGGAACTCCTACGAGCAGTACTTC
TRBJ2-7 TRBV5-1 TRBD1 CASSPPGQGVTHEQYF TGCGCCAGCAGCCCTCCGGGACAGGGAGTTACCCACGAGCAGTACTTC
TRBJ1-1 TRBV5-1 NA CASSSITGNTEAFF TGCGCCAGCAGCTCCATAACAGGGAACACTGAAGCTTTCTTT
TRBJ1-1 TRBV21-1 NA CASSKERTVGIELSEAFF TGTGCCAGCAGCAAAGAACGAACAGTAGGTATCGAACTCTCTGAAGCTTTCTTT
TRBJ1-5 TRBV2 TRBD1 CASSTGQSNQPQHF TGTGCCAGCAGTACGGGACAGAGCAATCAGCCCCAGCATTTT
TRBJ1-1 TRBV19 TRBD1 CASSPTGVDTEAFF TGTGCCAGTAGCCCTACAGGGGTGGACACTGAAGCTTTCTTT
TRBJ2-2 TRBV5-4 TRBD2 CASSGLAGTNTGELFF TGTGCCAGCAGCGGCCTAGCGGGGACTAACACCGGGGAGCTGTTTTTT
TRBJ2-7 TRBV3-1/TRBV3-2 NA CASSQGPTGFDEQYF TGTGCCAGCAGCCAAGGACCCACAGGGTTCGACGAGCAGTACTTC
TRBJ2-2 TRBV29-1 NA CSVEGTANTGELFF TGCAGCGTTGAAGGGACAGCGAACACCGGGGAGCTGTTTTTT